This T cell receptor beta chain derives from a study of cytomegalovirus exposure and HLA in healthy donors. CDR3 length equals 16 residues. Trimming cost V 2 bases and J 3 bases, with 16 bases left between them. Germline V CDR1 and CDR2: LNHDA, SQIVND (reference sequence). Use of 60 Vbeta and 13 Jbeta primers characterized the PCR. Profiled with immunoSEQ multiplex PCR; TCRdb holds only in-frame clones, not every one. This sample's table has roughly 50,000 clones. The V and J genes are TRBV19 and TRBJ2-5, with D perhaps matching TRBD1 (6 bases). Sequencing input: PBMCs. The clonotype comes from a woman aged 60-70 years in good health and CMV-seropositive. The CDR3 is CASSIFSDRTKETQYF. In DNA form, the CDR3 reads TGTGCCAGTAGTATATTTTCGGACAGAACAAAAGAGACCCAGTACTTC.